These T cell receptor beta chains were read from a single sample in a study of T cell responses to AZD1222 COVID-19 vaccine. Generated by immunoSEQ multiplex PCR, the TCRdb table keeps only in-frame clones and is missing some. The sample lists some 120,000 clones, approximately 83% occurring once. This specimen was peripheral blood, taken on day 0 of AZD1222 vaccination. These receptors originate from an adult in good health. The CDR3 runs from the conserved cysteine through the conserved F or W. The D gene is left open where the match is weak. A clone size is listed for some rows: how often the clone was seen (once, few, many), or a class if it is expanded.

>TRBJ1-1|TRBV6-5|NA|TRBD1
TGTGCCAGCAGTCAACAGGGGAGTGACACTGAAGCTTTCTTT
CASSQQGSDTEAFF
>TRBJ2-3|TRBV7-8|NA|NA
TGTGCCAGCAGCTTAAAACGGGAACGGCCTACAGATACGCAGTATTTT
CASSLKRERPTDTQYF
>TRBJ2-3|TRBV6-5|NA|NA
TGTGCCAGCAGTTACTCGTACGCAGATACGCAGTATTTT
CASSYSYADTQYF
>TRBJ2-7|TRBV3-1/TRBV3-2|NA|NA
TGTGCCAGCAGCGGCGGCCAGGGACCTTACGAGCAGTACTTC
CASSGGQGPYEQYF
>TRBJ2-7|TRBV15|NA|NA
TGTGCCACCAGCAGAGACCAGGAAGGACGGGAGCAGTACTTC
CATSRDQEGREQYF
>TRBJ2-1|TRBV6-5|NA|TRBD2
TGTGCCAGCAGTTACCCCGGGACTAGCGGCAATGAGCAGTTCTTC
CASSYPGTSGNEQFF
>TRBJ2-1|TRBV18|NA|TRBD2
TGTGCCAGCTCCTTAGCGGGGCTCGGCAATGAGCAGTTCTTC
CASSLAGLGNEQFF
>TRBJ1-5|TRBV7-6|NA|NA
TGTGCCAGCAGCTTAGGGTCCGGGGAACATCAGCCCCAGCATTTT
CASSLGSGEHQPQHF
>TRBJ1-2|TRBV11-3|NA|NA
TGTGCCAGCAGCTTAGGGTTCTCGACAGGAGGATTAAATGGCTACACCTTC
CASSLGFSTGGLNGYTF
>TRBJ2-2|TRBV4-1|NA|NA
TGCGCCAGCAGCCAAACCCCAGATACCGGGGAGCTGTTTTTT
CASSQTPDTGELFF
>TRBJ2-1|TRBV7-2|NA|NA
TGTGCCAGCAGCTTGTCCAAAAACAATGAGCAGTTCTTC
CASSLSKNNEQFF
>TRBJ2-1|TRBV19|NA|NA
TGTGCCACCTTAGGGACCGGGGACAATGAGCAGTTCTTC
CATLGTGDNEQFF
>TRBJ1-1|TRBV12-1|NA|NA
TGTGCCAGCAGCTATGCGACGGGCGCCGTTACGGTAGGCACTGAAGCTTTCTTT
CASSYATGAVTVGTEAFF
>TRBJ1-6|TRBV11-2|few|NA
TGTGCCAGCAGCTTTAGAGGTCACTATAATTCACCCCTCCACTTT
CASSFRGHYNSPLHF
>TRBJ2-3|TRBV7-2|NA|NA
TGTGCCAGCAGCTTAGCGCGGTCAGCCACAGATACGCAGTATTTT
CASSLARSATDTQYF
>TRBJ2-1|TRBV5-1|once|NA
TGCGCCAGCAGCCCGGACACATACAATGAGCAGTTCTTC
CASSPDTYNEQFF
>TRBJ2-6|TRBV15|NA|NA
TGTGCCACCAGCAGATTACGACCGGGCTCTGGGGCCAACGTCCTGACTTTC
CATSRLRPGSGANVLTF
>TRBJ2-1|TRBV14|few|NA
TGTGCCAGCAGCCAAGATCCCGGGGCTGAGCAGTTCTTC
CASSQDPGAEQFF
>TRBJ1-2|TRBV19|once|TRBD1
TGTGCCAGTAGTATATATCAGGGGGCGGATGGCTACACCTTC
CASSIYQGADGYTF
>TRBJ1-2|TRBV13|once|TRBD1
TGTGCCAGCAGCTTCCAGGGACAGGGGGCTAATGGCTACACCTTC
CASSFQGQGANGYTF
>TRBJ1-5|TRBV6-6|NA|TRBD1
TGTGCCAGCAGTCGTGAGGGGACAGGGAATAGCAATCAGCCCCAGCATTTT
CASSREGTGNSNQPQHF
>TRBJ2-2|TRBV6-4|once|NA
TGTGCCAGCACCCCCCAGCCCCTAGGCAATCGGGGCACCGGGGAGCTGTTTTTT
CASTPQPLGNRGTGELFF